The entry below gives a single TCR beta chain sequence along with its context. The assay was immunoSEQ multiplex PCR, and TCRdb's table has in-frame clones only and misses some. The sample gives fewer than 95,000 clones, around 92% of which show up once; approximately 15% is in the top ten. The entry originates in a study of control samples from healthy donors and cancer patients. The CDR3 runs to 14 residues. The V gene's germline CDR1 is KGHDR and CDR2 SFDVKD. The trim removed 4 bases at V and 5 bases at J, leaving 4 bases unmatched. Sequenced: blood. The V call is TRBV24-1, the J call TRBJ2-7; 10 nucleotides align to TRBD1. The clonotype originates from a young man in good health. CDR3 residues: CATSEGQGIDEQYF. Written as DNA, the CDR3 is TGTGCCACCAGTGAGGGACAGGGGATCGACGAGCAGTACTTC.